The rows below give T cell receptor beta chains drawn from one sample of a study of blood T cell repertoires in COVID-19. Measured with immunoSEQ multiplex PCR; TCRdb has only the in-frame clones, and not every one. The sample consists of roughly 140,000 clones, around 85% of them appearing once. Sequencing was carried out using peripheral blood. All receptors come from a man in his forties or fifties with acute or convalescent COVID-19. Both conserved end residues are part of each CDR3. D genes are given only for firm matches. Part of the rows lack a size; the others show once, few, many or a class for expanded clones.

J gene: TRBJ1-4
V gene: TRBV11-3
D gene: TRBD1
clone size: -
CDR3 protein: CASSLPTGVGEKLFF
CDR3 DNA: TGTGCCAGCAGCCTACCCACAGGGGTGGGGGAAAAACTGTTTTTT

J gene: TRBJ2-7
V gene: TRBV27
D gene: TRBD1
clone size: -
CDR3 protein: CASSRQGLVYEQYF
CDR3 DNA: TGTGCCAGCAGTAGACAGGGGCTAGTCTACGAGCAGTACTTC

J gene: TRBJ2-3
V gene: TRBV4-1
D gene: -
clone size: few
CDR3 protein: CASSLLGGRTDTQYF
CDR3 DNA: TGCGCCAGCAGCCTGTTGGGGGGGCGCACAGATACGCAGTATTTT

J gene: TRBJ1-2
V gene: TRBV6-6
D gene: TRBD1
clone size: -
CDR3 protein: CAVQQGAGGYTF
CDR3 DNA: TGTGCCGTTCAACAGGGGGCTGGTGGCTACACCTTC

J gene: TRBJ1-4
V gene: TRBV11-2
D gene: -
clone size: -
CDR3 protein: CASSPLQGQTNEKLFF
CDR3 DNA: TGTGCCAGCAGTCCCTTACAAGGACAGACTAATGAAAAACTGTTTTTT

J gene: TRBJ1-5
V gene: TRBV10-3
D gene: TRBD1
clone size: -
CDR3 protein: CAISQGAEQPQHF
CDR3 DNA: TGTGCCATCAGCCAGGGGGCAGAGCAGCCCCAGCATTTT

J gene: TRBJ2-1
V gene: TRBV21-1
D gene: -
clone size: -
CDR3 protein: CASSNFRREGNEQFF
CDR3 DNA: TGTGCCAGCAGCAATTTTCGGCGGGAGGGCAATGAGCAGTTCTTC

J gene: TRBJ2-3
V gene: TRBV24-1
D gene: -
clone size: -
CDR3 protein: CATSDWGGLFTVPDTQYF
CDR3 DNA: TGTGCCACCAGTGATTGGGGGGGGCTCTTCACGGTTCCAGATACGCAGTATTTT

J gene: TRBJ1-4
V gene: TRBV6-1
D gene: -
clone size: once
CDR3 protein: CASSETLGGGKLFF
CDR3 DNA: TGTGCCAGCAGTGAAACCCTGGGCGGGGGAAAACTGTTTTTT

J gene: TRBJ2-5
V gene: TRBV28
D gene: TRBD1
clone size: -
CDR3 protein: CASSLFGQGGQETQYF
CDR3 DNA: TGTGCCAGCAGTTTATTCGGACAGGGGGGACAAGAGACCCAGTACTTC

J gene: TRBJ2-7
V gene: TRBV5-6
D gene: TRBD1
clone size: -
CDR3 protein: CASSLKGQASSYEQYF
CDR3 DNA: TGTGCCAGCAGCTTGAAGGGACAGGCCAGCTCCTACGAGCAGTACTTC

J gene: TRBJ2-4
V gene: TRBV2
D gene: TRBD1
clone size: -
CDR3 protein: CASSTGQGNIQYF
CDR3 DNA: TGTGCCAGCAGTACCGGACAGGGGAACATTCAGTACTTC

J gene: TRBJ1-2
V gene: TRBV4-1
D gene: -
clone size: -
CDR3 protein: CASSHDGQPRYGYTF
CDR3 DNA: TGCGCCAGCAGCCATGATGGACAGCCTCGCTATGGCTACACCTTC

J gene: TRBJ1-2
V gene: TRBV5-4
D gene: TRBD1
clone size: -
CDR3 protein: CASGPDRGRGPYTF
CDR3 DNA: TGTGCCAGCGGCCCTGACAGGGGGCGAGGGCCCTACACCTTC

J gene: TRBJ2-3
V gene: TRBV12-5
D gene: TRBD2
clone size: -
CDR3 protein: CASGPFLSGRRDTQYF
CDR3 DNA: TGTGCTAGTGGACCCTTCCTTAGCGGGAGAAGGGATACGCAGTATTTT

J gene: TRBJ2-5
V gene: TRBV12-3/TRBV12-4
D gene: -
clone size: -
CDR3 protein: CASSLGTTETQYF
CDR3 DNA: TGTGCCAGCAGTTTAGGGACTACGGAGACCCAGTACTTC

J gene: TRBJ1-1
V gene: TRBV7-2
D gene: -
clone size: -
CDR3 protein: CASSRGIGSEAFF
CDR3 DNA: TGTGCCAGCAGCCGGGGAATTGGCTCTGAAGCTTTCTTT

J gene: TRBJ1-5
V gene: TRBV19
D gene: TRBD1
clone size: -
CDR3 protein: CASSSRDRGGNQPQHF
CDR3 DNA: TGTGCCAGTAGTTCTAGGGACAGGGGTGGCAATCAGCCCCAGCATTTT

J gene: TRBJ1-4
V gene: TRBV5-8
D gene: TRBD1
clone size: -
CDR3 protein: CASSLGQGRIEKLFF
CDR3 DNA: TGTGCCAGCAGCTTGGGACAGGGGAGGATTGAAAAACTGTTTTTT

J gene: TRBJ1-2
V gene: TRBV27
D gene: TRBD1
clone size: few
CDR3 protein: CASISTGTGSHGYTF
CDR3 DNA: TGTGCCAGCATATCTACCGGGACAGGGTCCCATGGCTACACCTTC

J gene: TRBJ1-1
V gene: TRBV6-5
D gene: TRBD1
clone size: -
CDR3 protein: CASGYSGGTEAFF
CDR3 DNA: TGTGCCAGCGGATACTCAGGGGGCACTGAAGCTTTCTTT

J gene: TRBJ1-1
V gene: TRBV29-1
D gene: -
clone size: -
CDR3 protein: CSAAQGNEAFF
CDR3 DNA: TGCAGCGCGGCGCAGGGTAATGAAGCTTTCTTT

J gene: TRBJ2-7
V gene: TRBV5-6
D gene: TRBD1
clone size: -
CDR3 protein: CASSFGQGRYEQYF
CDR3 DNA: TGTGCCAGCAGCTTTGGACAGGGGAGGTACGAGCAGTACTTC

J gene: TRBJ2-7
V gene: TRBV7-9
D gene: -
clone size: few
CDR3 protein: CASSLVPAYEQYF
CDR3 DNA: TGTGCCAGCAGCTTAGTTCCAGCCTACGAGCAGTACTTC

J gene: TRBJ2-3
V gene: TRBV13
D gene: TRBD1
clone size: -
CDR3 protein: CASSIWDRRPADTQYF
CDR3 DNA: TGTGCCAGCAGCATTTGGGACAGACGCCCCGCAGATACGCAGTATTTT

J gene: TRBJ1-4
V gene: TRBV5-1
D gene: TRBD1
clone size: -
CDR3 protein: CASSLGDRGNEKLFF
CDR3 DNA: TGCGCCAGCAGCTTGGGGGACAGGGGTAACGAAAAACTGTTTTTT

J gene: TRBJ1-6
V gene: TRBV21-1
D gene: -
clone size: -
CDR3 protein: CASSKGPRNSPLHF
CDR3 DNA: TGTGCCAGCAGCAAAGGCCCTAGGAATTCACCCCTCCACTTT

J gene: TRBJ2-1
V gene: TRBV11-3
D gene: TRBD2
clone size: once
CDR3 protein: CASRRTSGSGGRNEQFF
CDR3 DNA: TGTGCCAGCAGAAGGACTAGCGGGAGTGGGGGTCGCAATGAGCAGTTCTTC

J gene: TRBJ2-7
V gene: TRBV6-6
D gene: TRBD2
clone size: -
CDR3 protein: CASSRVTSGRSIYEQYF
CDR3 DNA: TGTGCCAGCAGTCGCGTGACTAGCGGGAGATCAATCTACGAGCAGTACTTC

J gene: TRBJ2-1
V gene: TRBV9
D gene: -
clone size: once
CDR3 protein: CASSRGRLREYNEQFF
CDR3 DNA: TGTGCCAGCAGCAGAGGGCGCCTCCGGGAGTACAATGAGCAGTTCTTC

J gene: TRBJ1-3
V gene: TRBV19
D gene: -
clone size: -
CDR3 protein: CASRKGPLSSGNTIYF
CDR3 DNA: TGTGCCAGTAGAAAGGGGCCCCTGAGCTCTGGAAACACCATATATTTT

J gene: TRBJ2-2
V gene: TRBV9
D gene: TRBD1
clone size: -
CDR3 protein: CASSLDRATGELFF
CDR3 DNA: TGTGCCAGCAGCCTCGACAGGGCCACCGGGGAGCTGTTTTTT

J gene: TRBJ2-1
V gene: TRBV5-4
D gene: TRBD2
clone size: -
CDR3 protein: CASSLSSGYNEQFF
CDR3 DNA: TGTGCCAGCAGCTTGTCTAGCGGATACAATGAGCAGTTCTTC

J gene: TRBJ2-7
V gene: TRBV2
D gene: TRBD1
clone size: few
CDR3 protein: CASLQGAGEQYF
CDR3 DNA: TGTGCCAGCCTCCAGGGGGCGGGCGAGCAGTACTTC

J gene: TRBJ2-1
V gene: TRBV6-6
D gene: TRBD2
clone size: -
CDR3 protein: CASSYGAGVNEQFF
CDR3 DNA: TGTGCCAGCAGTTACGGGGCGGGAGTCAATGAGCAGTTCTTC

J gene: TRBJ2-7
V gene: TRBV5-4
D gene: -
clone size: -
CDR3 protein: CASSAGQLPSYEQYF
CDR3 DNA: TGTGCCAGCAGCGCGGGACAGCTTCCTTCCTACGAGCAGTACTTC

J gene: TRBJ2-2
V gene: TRBV11-1
D gene: -
clone size: -
CDR3 protein: CASSPVGPGELFF
CDR3 DNA: TGTGCCAGCAGCCCGGTGGGGCCCGGGGAGCTGTTTTTT

J gene: TRBJ2-1
V gene: TRBV11-3
D gene: TRBD2
clone size: once
CDR3 protein: CASSQGLAGSNEQFF
CDR3 DNA: TGTGCCAGCAGCCAGGGACTAGCGGGATCCAATGAGCAGTTCTTC

J gene: TRBJ2-1
V gene: TRBV11-2
D gene: -
clone size: once
CDR3 protein: CASSLTSFFTEQFF
CDR3 DNA: TGTGCCAGCAGCTTGACTAGTTTTTTCACTGAGCAGTTCTTC

J gene: TRBJ1-5
V gene: TRBV21-1
D gene: -
clone size: few
CDR3 protein: CASSKESGGNQPQHF
CDR3 DNA: TGTGCCAGCAGCAAAGAATCGGGGGGCAATCAGCCCCAGCATTTT

J gene: TRBJ2-3
V gene: TRBV24-1
D gene: -
clone size: -
CDR3 protein: CATSDSGDTQYF
CDR3 DNA: TGTGCCACCAGTGATTCGGGGGATACGCAGTATTTT

J gene: TRBJ2-1
V gene: TRBV4-1
D gene: -
clone size: -
CDR3 protein: CASSQKAAGLSYNEQFF
CDR3 DNA: TGCGCCAGCAGCCAAAAGGCGGCGGGACTTTCCTACAATGAGCAGTTCTTC

J gene: TRBJ1-2
V gene: TRBV12-3/TRBV12-4
D gene: TRBD1
clone size: -
CDR3 protein: CASSLTGPRGYTF
CDR3 DNA: TGTGCCAGCAGTTTGACAGGGCCGAGAGGCTACACCTTC

J gene: TRBJ2-3
V gene: TRBV6-5
D gene: TRBD2
clone size: -
CDR3 protein: CASSPSGSLTDTQYF
CDR3 DNA: TGTGCCAGCAGTCCTAGCGGGAGCCTCACAGATACGCAGTATTTT

J gene: TRBJ1-1
V gene: TRBV7-8
D gene: TRBD1
clone size: -
CDR3 protein: CASSQGQATMNTEAFF
CDR3 DNA: TGTGCCAGCAGCCAAGGACAGGCTACCATGAACACTGAAGCTTTCTTT

J gene: TRBJ2-5
V gene: TRBV5-1
D gene: TRBD2
clone size: -
CDR3 protein: CASSLGLAGGAGKETQYF
CDR3 DNA: TGCGCCAGCAGCTTGGGACTAGCGGGGGGCGCGGGTAAAGAGACCCAGTACTTC

J gene: TRBJ1-1
V gene: TRBV30
D gene: -
clone size: -
CDR3 protein: CAWSDLAGNTEAFF
CDR3 DNA: TGTGCCTGGAGTGATCTCGCAGGGAACACTGAAGCTTTCTTT

J gene: TRBJ2-1
V gene: TRBV24-1
D gene: TRBD2
clone size: -
CDR3 protein: CATSDPPSGRASYNEQFF
CDR3 DNA: TGTGCCACCAGTGACCCGCCTAGCGGGAGGGCCTCCTACAATGAGCAGTTCTTC

J gene: TRBJ1-4
V gene: TRBV29-1
D gene: -
clone size: few
CDR3 protein: CSVLREANEKLFF
CDR3 DNA: TGCAGCGTCCTCAGGGAGGCTAATGAAAAACTGTTTTTT

J gene: TRBJ2-7
V gene: TRBV11-2
D gene: -
clone size: -
CDR3 protein: CASSLELAYEQYF
CDR3 DNA: TGTGCCAGCAGCTTAGAACTAGCCTACGAGCAGTACTTC

J gene: TRBJ1-1
V gene: TRBV2
D gene: -
clone size: -
CDR3 protein: CASSAGMNTEAFF
CDR3 DNA: TGTGCCAGCAGTGCAGGGATGAACACTGAAGCTTTCTTT

J gene: TRBJ1-1
V gene: TRBV6-1
D gene: TRBD1
clone size: -
CDR3 protein: CASSAGTGAENTEAFF
CDR3 DNA: TGTGCCAGCAGTGCCGGGACAGGGGCCGAGAACACTGAAGCTTTCTTT

J gene: TRBJ1-5
V gene: TRBV11-1
D gene: -
clone size: -
CDR3 protein: CASSPDSHQSQHF
CDR3 DNA: TGTGCCAGCAGCCCCGATAGCCACCAGTCCCAGCATTTT

J gene: TRBJ2-1
V gene: TRBV20-1
D gene: -
clone size: -
CDR3 protein: CSASLVRYNEQFF
CDR3 DNA: TGCAGTGCTAGTTTGGTACGGTACAATGAGCAGTTCTTC